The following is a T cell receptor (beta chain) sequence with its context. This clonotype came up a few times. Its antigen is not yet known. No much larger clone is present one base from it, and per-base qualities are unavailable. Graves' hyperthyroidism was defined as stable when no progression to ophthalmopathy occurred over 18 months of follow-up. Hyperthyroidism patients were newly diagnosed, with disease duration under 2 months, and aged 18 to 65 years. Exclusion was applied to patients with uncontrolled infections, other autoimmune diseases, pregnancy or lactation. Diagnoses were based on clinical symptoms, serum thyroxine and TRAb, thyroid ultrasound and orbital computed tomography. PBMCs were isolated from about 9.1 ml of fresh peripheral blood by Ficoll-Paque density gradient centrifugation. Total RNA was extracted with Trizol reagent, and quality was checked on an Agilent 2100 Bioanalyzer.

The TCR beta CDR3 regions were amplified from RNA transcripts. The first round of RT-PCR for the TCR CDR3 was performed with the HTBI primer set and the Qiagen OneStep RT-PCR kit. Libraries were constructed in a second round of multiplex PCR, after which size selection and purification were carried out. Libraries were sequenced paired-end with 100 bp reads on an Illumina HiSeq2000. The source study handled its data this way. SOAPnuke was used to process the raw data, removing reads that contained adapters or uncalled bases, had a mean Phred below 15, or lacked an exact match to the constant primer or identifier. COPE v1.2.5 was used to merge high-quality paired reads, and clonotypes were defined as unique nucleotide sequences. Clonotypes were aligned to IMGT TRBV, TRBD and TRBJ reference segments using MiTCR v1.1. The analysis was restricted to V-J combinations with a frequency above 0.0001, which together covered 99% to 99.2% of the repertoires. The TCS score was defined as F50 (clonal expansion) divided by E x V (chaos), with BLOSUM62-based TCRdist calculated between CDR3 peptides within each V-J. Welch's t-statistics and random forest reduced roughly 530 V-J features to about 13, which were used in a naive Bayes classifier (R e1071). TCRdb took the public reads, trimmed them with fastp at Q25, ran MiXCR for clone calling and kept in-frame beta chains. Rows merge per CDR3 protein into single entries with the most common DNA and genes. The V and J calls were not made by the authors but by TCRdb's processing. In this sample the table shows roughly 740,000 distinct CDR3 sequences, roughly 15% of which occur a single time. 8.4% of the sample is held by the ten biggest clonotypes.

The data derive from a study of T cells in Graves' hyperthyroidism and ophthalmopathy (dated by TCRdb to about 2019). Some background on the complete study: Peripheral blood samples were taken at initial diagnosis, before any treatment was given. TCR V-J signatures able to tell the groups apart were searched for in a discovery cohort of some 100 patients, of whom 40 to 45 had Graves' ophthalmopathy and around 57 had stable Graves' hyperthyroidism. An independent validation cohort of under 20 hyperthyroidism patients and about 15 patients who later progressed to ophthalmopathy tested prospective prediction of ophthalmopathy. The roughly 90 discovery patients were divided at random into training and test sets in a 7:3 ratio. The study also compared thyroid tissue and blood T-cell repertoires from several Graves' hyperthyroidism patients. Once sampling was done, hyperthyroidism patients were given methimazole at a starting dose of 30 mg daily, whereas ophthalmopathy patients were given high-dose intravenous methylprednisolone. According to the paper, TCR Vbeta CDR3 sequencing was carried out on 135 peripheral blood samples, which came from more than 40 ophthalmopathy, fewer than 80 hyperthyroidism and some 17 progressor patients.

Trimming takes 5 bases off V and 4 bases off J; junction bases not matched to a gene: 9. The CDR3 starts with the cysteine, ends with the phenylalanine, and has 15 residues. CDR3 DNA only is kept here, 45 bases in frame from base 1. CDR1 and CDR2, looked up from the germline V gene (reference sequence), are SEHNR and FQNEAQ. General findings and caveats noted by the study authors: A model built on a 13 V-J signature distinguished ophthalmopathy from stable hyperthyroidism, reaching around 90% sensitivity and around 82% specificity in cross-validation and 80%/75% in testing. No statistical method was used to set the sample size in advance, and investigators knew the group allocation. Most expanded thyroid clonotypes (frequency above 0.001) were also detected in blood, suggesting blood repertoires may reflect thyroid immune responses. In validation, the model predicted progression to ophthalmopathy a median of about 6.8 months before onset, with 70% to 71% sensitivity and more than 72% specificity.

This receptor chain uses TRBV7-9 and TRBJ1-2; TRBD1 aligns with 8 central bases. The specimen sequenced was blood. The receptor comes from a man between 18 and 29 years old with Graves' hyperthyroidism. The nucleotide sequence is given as TGTGCCAGCAGCCGGGTCGACAGGGGAACCTATGGCTACACCTTC. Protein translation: CASSRVDRGTYGYTF.